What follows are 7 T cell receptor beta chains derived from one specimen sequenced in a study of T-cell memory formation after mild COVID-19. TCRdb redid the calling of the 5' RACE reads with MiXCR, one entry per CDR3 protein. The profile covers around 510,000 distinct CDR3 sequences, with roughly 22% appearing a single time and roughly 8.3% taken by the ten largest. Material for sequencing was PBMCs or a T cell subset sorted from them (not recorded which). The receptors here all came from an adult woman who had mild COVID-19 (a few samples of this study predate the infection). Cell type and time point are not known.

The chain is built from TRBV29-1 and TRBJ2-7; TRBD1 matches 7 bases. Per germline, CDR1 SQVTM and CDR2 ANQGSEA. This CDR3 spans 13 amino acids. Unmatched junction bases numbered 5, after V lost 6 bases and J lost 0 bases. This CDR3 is CSVLGQSSYEQYF. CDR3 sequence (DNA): TGCAGCGTACTGGGACAGAGCTCCTACGAGCAGTACTTC.

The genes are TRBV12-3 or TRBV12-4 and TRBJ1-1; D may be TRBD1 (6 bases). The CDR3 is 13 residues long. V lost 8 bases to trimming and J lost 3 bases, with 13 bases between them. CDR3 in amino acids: CASGRRGDTEAFF. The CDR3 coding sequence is TGTGCCAGCGGACGGAGGGGGGACACTGAAGCTTTCTTT.

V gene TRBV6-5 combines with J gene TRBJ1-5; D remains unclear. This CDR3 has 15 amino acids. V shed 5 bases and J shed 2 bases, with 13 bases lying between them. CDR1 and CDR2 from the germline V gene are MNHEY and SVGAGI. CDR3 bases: TGTGCCAGCAGTACCATAAAGGGAGGCAATCAGCCCCAGCATTTT. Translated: CASSTIKGGNQPQHF.

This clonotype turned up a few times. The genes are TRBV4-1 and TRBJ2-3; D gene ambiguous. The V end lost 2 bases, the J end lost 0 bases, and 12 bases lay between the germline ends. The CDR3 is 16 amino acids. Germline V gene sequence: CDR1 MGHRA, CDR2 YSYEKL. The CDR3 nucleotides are TGCGCCAGCAGCCAATCCCTAGGATTTAGCACAGATACGCAGTATTTT. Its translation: CASSQSLGFSTDTQYF.

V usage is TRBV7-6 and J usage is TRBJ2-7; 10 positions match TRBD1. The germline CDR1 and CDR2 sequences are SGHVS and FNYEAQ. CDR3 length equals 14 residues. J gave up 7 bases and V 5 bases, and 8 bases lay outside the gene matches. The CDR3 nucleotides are TGTGCCAGCAGCCAGACAGGGGGCTGGGGGGAGCAGTACTTC. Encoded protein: CASSQTGGWGEQYF. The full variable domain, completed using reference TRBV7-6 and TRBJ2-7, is GAGVSQSPRYKVTKRGQDVALRCDPISGHVSLYWYRQALGQGPEFLTYFNYEAQQDKSGLPNDRFSAERPEGSISTLTIQRTEQRDSAMYRCASSQTGGWGEQYFGPGTRLTVT.

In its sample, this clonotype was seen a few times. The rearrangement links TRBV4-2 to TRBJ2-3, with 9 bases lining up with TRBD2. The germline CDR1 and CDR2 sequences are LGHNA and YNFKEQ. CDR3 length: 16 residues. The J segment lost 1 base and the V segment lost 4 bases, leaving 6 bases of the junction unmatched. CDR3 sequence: CASSRSGTSRTDTQYF. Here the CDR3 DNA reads TGTGCCAGCAGCCGCTCAGGGACTAGCCGCACAGATACGCAGTATTTT.

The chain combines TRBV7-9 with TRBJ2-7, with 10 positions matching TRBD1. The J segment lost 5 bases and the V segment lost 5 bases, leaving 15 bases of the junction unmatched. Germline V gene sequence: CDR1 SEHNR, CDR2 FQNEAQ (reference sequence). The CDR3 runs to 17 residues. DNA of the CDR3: TGTGCCAGCAGCCCCTTGACGGCCGGGACAGGGGCAAACGAGCAGTACTTC. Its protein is CASSPLTAGTGANEQYF.